This T cell receptor beta chain was recorded in a study of blood T cell repertoires in COVID-19. Overall study: COVID-19 samples from acute and convalescent phases originated in the United States, Italy and Spain.

TCRdb's copy holds only in-frame clones and misses some; the assay was immunoSEQ multiplex PCR. This table holds about 180,000 clones, approximately 85% found once. The germline V gene encodes CDR1 SGHRS and CDR2 YFSETQ. This CDR3 spans 14 amino acids. J lost 5 bases, V lost 8 bases, and 12 bases had no gene match. The rearrangement links TRBV5-1 to TRBJ2-7; the match to TRBD1 covers 8 bases. The material sequenced was PBMCs or T cells enriched from blood (not recorded which). This clonotype was obtained from a middle-aged man who had recovered from COVID-19. The CDR3 loop reads CASGAGQGYNEQYF. CDR3 bases: TGCGCCAGTGGGGCTGGACAGGGATACAACGAGCAGTACTTC.